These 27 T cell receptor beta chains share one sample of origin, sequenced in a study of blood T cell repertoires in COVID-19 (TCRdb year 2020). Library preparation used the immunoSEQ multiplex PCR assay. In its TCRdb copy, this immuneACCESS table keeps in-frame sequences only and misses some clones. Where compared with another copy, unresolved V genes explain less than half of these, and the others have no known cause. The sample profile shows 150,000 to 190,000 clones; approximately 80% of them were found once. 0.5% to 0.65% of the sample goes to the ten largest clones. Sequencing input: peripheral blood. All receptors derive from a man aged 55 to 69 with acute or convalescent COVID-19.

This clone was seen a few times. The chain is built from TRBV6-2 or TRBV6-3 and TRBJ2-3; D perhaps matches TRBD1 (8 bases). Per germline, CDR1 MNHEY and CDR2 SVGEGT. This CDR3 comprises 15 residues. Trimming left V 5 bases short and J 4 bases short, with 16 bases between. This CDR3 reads CASSRTGRAPDTQYF. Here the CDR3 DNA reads TGTGCCAGCAGTAGGACAGGGAGGGCTCCAGATACGCAGTATTTT.

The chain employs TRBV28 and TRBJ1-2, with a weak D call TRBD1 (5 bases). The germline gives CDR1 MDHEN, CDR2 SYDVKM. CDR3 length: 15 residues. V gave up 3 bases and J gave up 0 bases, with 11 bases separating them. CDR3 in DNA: TGTGCCAGCAGTTTTGGGGGGAGAGCTAACTATGGCTACACCTTC. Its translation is CASSFGGRANYGYTF.

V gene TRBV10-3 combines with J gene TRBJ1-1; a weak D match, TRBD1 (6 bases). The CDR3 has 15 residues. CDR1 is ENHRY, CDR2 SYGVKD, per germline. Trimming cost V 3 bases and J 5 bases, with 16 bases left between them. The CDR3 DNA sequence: TGTGCCATCAGTGATTCTACAGGCAGGGGTACTGAAGCTTTCTTT. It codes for CAISDSTGRGTEAFF.

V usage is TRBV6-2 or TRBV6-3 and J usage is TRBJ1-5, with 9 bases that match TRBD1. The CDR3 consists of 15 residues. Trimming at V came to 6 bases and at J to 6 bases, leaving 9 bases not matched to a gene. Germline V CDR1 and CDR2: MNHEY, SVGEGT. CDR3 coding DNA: TGTGCCAGCAGCACTCCGGGACAGGGTGGTCAGCCCCAGCATTTT. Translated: CASSTPGQGGQPQHF.

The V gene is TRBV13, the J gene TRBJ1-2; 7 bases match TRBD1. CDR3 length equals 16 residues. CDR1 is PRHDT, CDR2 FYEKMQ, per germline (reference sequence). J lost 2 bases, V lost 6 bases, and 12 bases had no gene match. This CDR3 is CASRPNRDSQNYGYTF. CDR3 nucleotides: TGTGCCAGCAGACCAAACCGGGACAGCCAAAACTATGGCTACACCTTC.

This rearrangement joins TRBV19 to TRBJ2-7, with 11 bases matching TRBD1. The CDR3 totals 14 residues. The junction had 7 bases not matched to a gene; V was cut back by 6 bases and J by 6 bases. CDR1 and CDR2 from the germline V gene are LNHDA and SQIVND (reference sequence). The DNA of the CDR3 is TGTGCCAGTAGGAAGGACAGGGGGCAGTGCGAGCAGTACTTC. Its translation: CASRKDRGQCEQYF.

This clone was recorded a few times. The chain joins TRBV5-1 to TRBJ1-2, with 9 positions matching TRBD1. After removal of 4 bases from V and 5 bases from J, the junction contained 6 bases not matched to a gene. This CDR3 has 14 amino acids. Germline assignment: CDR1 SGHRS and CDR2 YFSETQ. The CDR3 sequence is CASSLGGTGYGYTF. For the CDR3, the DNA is TGCGCCAGCAGCCTAGGCGGGACAGGGTATGGCTACACCTTC. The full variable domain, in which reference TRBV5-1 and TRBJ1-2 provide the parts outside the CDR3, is KAGVTQTPRYLIKTRGQQVTLSCSPISGHRSVSWYQQTPGQGLQFLFEYFSETQRNKGNFPGRFSGRQFSNSRSEMNVSTLELGDSALYLCASSLGGTGYGYTFGSGTRLTVV.

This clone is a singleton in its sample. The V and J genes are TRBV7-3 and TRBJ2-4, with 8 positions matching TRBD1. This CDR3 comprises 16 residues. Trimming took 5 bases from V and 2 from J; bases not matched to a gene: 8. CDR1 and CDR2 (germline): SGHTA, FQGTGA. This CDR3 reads CASSPQGTGTKNIQYF. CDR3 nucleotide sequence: TGTGCCAGCAGCCCTCAGGGGACAGGTACCAAAAACATTCAGTACTTC.

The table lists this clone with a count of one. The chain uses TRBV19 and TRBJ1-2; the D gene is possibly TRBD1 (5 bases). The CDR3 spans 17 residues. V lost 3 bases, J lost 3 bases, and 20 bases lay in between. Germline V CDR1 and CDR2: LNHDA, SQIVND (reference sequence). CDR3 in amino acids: CASSMVGGIPVDYGYTF. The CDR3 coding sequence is TGTGCCAGTAGTATGGTGGGGGGGATCCCGGTGGACTATGGCTACACCTTC.

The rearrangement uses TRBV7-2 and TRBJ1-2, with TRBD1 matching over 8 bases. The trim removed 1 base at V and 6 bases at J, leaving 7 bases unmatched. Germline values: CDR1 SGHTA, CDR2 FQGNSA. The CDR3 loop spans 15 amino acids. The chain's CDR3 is CASSLGGQGADGYTF. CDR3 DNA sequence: TGTGCCAGCAGCTTAGGGGGGCAGGGGGCCGATGGCTACACCTTC.

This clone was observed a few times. Here the CDR3 DNA reads TGTGCCAGCAGTCACGAACAGGGTAATACGCAGTATTTT. The encoded protein is CASSHEQGNTQYF. J is TRBJ2-3 and V is TRBV11-3, with D possibly TRBD1 on 6 matching bases. Per the germline V gene, CDR1 is SGHNT and CDR2 is YENEEA. V lost 6 bases and J 7 bases, leaving 14 bases between the germline ends. The CDR3 contains 13 residues.

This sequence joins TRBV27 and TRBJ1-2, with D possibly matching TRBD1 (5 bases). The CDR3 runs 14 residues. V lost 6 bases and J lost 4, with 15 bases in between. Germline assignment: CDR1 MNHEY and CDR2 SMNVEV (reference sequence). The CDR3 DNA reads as TGTGCCAGCAGACGTTTAAAAGGGGCCTATGGCTACACCTTC. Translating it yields CASRRLKGAYGYTF.

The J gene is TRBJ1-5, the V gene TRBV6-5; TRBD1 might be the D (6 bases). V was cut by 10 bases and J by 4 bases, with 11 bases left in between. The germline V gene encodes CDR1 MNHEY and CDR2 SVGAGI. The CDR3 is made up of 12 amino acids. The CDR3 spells CATWTVNQPQHF. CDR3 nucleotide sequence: TGTGCCACCTGGACAGTAAATCAGCCCCAGCATTTT.

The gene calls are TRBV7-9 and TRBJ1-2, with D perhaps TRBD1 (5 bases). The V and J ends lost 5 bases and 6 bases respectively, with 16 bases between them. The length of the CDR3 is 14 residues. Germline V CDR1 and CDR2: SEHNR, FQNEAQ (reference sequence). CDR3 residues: CASSLGQGTNGYTF. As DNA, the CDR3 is TGTGCCAGCAGCCTAGGGCAGGGAACGAATGGCTACACCTTC.

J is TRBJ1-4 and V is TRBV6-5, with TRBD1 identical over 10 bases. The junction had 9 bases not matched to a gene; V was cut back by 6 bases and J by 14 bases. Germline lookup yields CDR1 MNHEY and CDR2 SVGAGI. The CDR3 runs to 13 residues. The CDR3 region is CASRGTGDRALFF. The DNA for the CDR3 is TGTGCCAGCAGAGGGACAGGGGATCGGGCGCTGTTTTTT.

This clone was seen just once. The CDR3 spells CASSMAGGAVTGELFF. The CDR3 DNA sequence: TGTGCCAGTAGTATGGCAGGGGGCGCGGTGACCGGGGAGCTGTTTTTT. The chain recombines TRBV19 with TRBJ2-2, with TRBD1 identical over 8 bases. From germline, CDR1 is LNHDA and CDR2 SQIVND (reference sequence). J was trimmed by 5 bases and V by 3 bases; bases with no gene match: 8. CDR3 length: 16 amino acids.

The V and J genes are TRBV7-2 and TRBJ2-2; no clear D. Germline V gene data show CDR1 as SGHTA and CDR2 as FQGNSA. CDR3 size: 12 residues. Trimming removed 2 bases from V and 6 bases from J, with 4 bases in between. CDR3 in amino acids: CASSLSAGELFF. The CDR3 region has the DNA TGTGCCAGCAGCTTAAGCGCCGGGGAGCTGTTTTTT.

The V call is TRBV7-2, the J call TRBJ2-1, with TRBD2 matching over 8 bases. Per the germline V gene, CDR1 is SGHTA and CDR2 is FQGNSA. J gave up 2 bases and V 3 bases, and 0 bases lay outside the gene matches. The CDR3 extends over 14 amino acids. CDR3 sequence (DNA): TGTGCCAGCAGCTTCGGGGGGGCCTACAATGAGCAGTTCTTC. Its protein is CASSFGGAYNEQFF.

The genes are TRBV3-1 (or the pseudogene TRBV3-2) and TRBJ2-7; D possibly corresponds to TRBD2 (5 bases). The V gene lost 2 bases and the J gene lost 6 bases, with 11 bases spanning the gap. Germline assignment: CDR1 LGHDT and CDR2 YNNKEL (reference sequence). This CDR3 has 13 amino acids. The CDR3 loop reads CASSQTSEVEQYF. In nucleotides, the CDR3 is TGTGCCAGCAGCCAAACATCGGAGGTCGAGCAGTACTTC.

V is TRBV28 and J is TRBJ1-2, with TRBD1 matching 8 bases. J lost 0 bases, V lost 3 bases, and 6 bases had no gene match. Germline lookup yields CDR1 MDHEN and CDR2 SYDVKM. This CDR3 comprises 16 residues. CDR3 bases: TGTGCCAGCAGTTTCCTCGACAGGGGAGCTAACTATGGCTACACCTTC. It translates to CASSFLDRGANYGYTF.

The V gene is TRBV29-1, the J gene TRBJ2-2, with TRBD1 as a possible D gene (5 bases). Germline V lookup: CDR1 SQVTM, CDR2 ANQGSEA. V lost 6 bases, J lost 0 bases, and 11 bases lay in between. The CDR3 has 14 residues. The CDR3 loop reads CSVLQDTNTGELFF. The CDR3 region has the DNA TGCAGCGTCCTACAGGACACGAACACCGGGGAGCTGTTTTTT.

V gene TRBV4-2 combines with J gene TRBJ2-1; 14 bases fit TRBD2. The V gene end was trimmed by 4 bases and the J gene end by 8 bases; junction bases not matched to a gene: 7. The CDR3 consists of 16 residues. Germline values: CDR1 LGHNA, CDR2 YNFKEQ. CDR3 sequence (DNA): TGTGCCAGCAGCCGGACTCCGGGACTAGCGGGGGATGAGCAGTTCTTC. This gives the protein CASSRTPGLAGDEQFF.

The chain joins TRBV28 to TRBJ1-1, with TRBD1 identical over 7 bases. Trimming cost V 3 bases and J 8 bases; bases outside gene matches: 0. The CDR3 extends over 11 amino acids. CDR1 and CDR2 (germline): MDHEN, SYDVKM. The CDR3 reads CASSLDREAFF. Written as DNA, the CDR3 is TGTGCCAGCAGTTTGGACAGGGAAGCTTTCTTT. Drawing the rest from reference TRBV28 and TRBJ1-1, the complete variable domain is DVKVTQSSRYLVKRTGEKVFLECVQDMDHENMFWYRQDPGLGLRLIYFSYDVKMKEKGDIPEGYSVSREKKERFSLILESASTNQTSMYLCASSLDREAFFGQGTRLTVV.

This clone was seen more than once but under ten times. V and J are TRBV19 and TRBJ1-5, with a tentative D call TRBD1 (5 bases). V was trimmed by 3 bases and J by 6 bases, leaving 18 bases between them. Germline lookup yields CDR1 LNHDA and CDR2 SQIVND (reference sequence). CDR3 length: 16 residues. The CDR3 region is CASSIHRGSGGQPQHF. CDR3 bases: TGTGCCAGTAGTATTCATCGGGGGTCGGGGGGTCAGCCCCAGCATTTT.

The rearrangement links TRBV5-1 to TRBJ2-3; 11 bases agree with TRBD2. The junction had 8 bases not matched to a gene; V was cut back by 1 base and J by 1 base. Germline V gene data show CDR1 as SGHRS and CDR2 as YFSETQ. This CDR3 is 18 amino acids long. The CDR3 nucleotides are TGCGCCAGCAGCTTGTTAACTAGCGGGGGCTCTGGCACAGATACGCAGTATTTT. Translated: CASSLLTSGGSGTDTQYF. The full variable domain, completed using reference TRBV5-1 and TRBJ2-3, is KAGVTQTPRYLIKTRGQQVTLSCSPISGHRSVSWYQQTPGQGLQFLFEYFSETQRNKGNFPGRFSGRQFSNSRSEMNVSTLELGDSALYLCASSLLTSGGSGTDTQYFGPGTRLTVL.

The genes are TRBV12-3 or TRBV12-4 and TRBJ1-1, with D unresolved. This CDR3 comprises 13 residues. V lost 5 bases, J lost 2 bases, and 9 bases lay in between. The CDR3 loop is CASSLGINTEAFF. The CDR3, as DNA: TGTGCCAGCAGTCTCGGGATCAACACTGAAGCTTTCTTT.

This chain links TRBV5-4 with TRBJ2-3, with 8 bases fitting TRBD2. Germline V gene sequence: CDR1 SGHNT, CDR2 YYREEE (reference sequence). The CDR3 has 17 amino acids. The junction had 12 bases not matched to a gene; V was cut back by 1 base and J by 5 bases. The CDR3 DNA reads TGTGCCAGCAGCTTGAACGGACTAGCAATCCAGGTAGATACGCAGTATTTT. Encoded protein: CASSLNGLAIQVDTQYF.